The present T cell receptor beta chain was sequenced within a study of T cell responses to AZD1222 COVID-19 vaccine. This CDR3 is built from 12 residues. V was cut by 1 base and J by 8 bases, with 7 bases left in between. Clones were read by immunoSEQ multiplex PCR, and TCRdb kept only the in-frame ones, dropping some. The table lists 120,000 or so clones, approximately 90% of them singletons. The chain is built from TRBV12-3 or TRBV12-4 and TRBJ2-3; D remains ambiguous. The clonotype comes from an adult in good health. Sequences were derived from peripheral blood, sampled on day 0 of MenACWY control vaccination. In DNA, the CDR3 is TGTGCCAGCAGTTTAGATGCACCTACGCAGTATTTT. This encodes CASSLDAPTQYF.